These 9 T cell receptor beta chains share one sample of origin, sequenced in a study of Ad26.COV2.S vaccination and SARS-CoV-2 variants. Profiling relied on immunoSEQ multiplex PCR, and the TCRdb table lists in-frame clones only, not all of them. The table shows 430,000 or so clones, with 90% occurring only once. Treatment defined: over 15 received Ad26.COV2.S at low or high dose, single or two shots; 5 received placebo; per-sample allocation not given. Samples were taken on day 63 after the first vaccine or placebo injection. The starting material was peripheral blood, obtained in a trial of Ad26.COV2.S vaccine versus placebo. Source of these receptors: a person aged 18-60 years who received the Ad26.COV2.S COVID-19 vaccine or a placebo.

This clone was seen a few times. J is TRBJ2-7 and V is TRBV2; 7 bases line up with TRBD1. With 6 bases clipped from V and 2 bases from J, the junction kept 10 bases outside the gene matches. The CDR3 is made up of 15 amino acids. Germline V CDR1 and CDR2: SNHLY, FYNNEI. The DNA for the CDR3 is TGTGCCAGCAGCCAGACAGGGTGGGGAACCTACGAGCAGTACTTC. Translating gives CASSQTGWGTYEQYF.

The rearrangement links TRBV20-1 to TRBJ2-7; 11 bases align to TRBD2. CDR3 size: 14 residues. J gave up 2 bases and V 6 bases, and 6 bases lay outside the gene matches. Germline CDR1 reads DFQATT; CDR2 reads SNEGSKA (reference sequence). The CDR3 is CSASSGRVTYEQYF. Here the CDR3 DNA reads TGCAGTGCGAGTAGCGGGAGGGTTACCTACGAGCAGTACTTC.

CDR3 in DNA: TGTGAGAGGACAGGTCATACCTCTGGGGCCAACGTCCTGACTTTC. Its protein is CERTGHTSGANVLTF. The rearrangement links TRBV21-1 to TRBJ2-6; the table's D gene call, TRBD1, was not cross checked with the DNA. TRBV21-1 is classified as a pseudogene. The CDR3 consists of 15 residues.

The chain is built from TRBV9 and TRBJ2-7, with 8 bases aligning to TRBD2. CDR3 length equals 16 residues. Germline V gene sequence: CDR1 SGDLS, CDR2 YYNGEE. V dropped 3 bases and J dropped 0; count of bases not matched to a gene: 8. In nucleotides, the CDR3 is TGTGCCAGCAGCGCCCAACCGGGACTAGACTCCTACGAGCAGTACTTC. Translated, it gives CASSAQPGLDSYEQYF.

V and J are TRBV6-5 and TRBJ1-1; 7 bases match TRBD1. Losses at the gene ends were 0 bases for V and 2 bases for J; bases not matched to a gene: 3. The CDR3 runs to 15 residues. Looked up from germline, CDR1 is MNHEY and CDR2 is SVGAGI. The DNA for the CDR3 is TGTGCCAGCAGTTACTCAAACAGGGGAAACACTGAAGCTTTCTTT. It specifies CASSYSNRGNTEAFF.

In its sample, this clone was seen a few times. The same CDR3 also results from other DNA sequences found in this sample. The CDR3 sequence: CASSGDSSGNTIYF. The CDR3 DNA reads as TGCGCCAGCAGTGGGGATAGCTCTGGAAACACCATATATTTT. The V and J genes are TRBV5-1 and TRBJ1-3; no clear D. The CDR3 is 14 residues long. Germline values: CDR1 SGHRS, CDR2 YFSETQ. V dropped 5 bases and J dropped 0 bases, with 9 bases sitting between them.

This rearrangement joins TRBV14 to TRBJ2-1; TRBD2 might be the D (7 bases). CDR1 and CDR2 (germline): SGHDN, FVKESK. V shed 4 bases and J shed 4 bases, with 14 bases lying between them. CDR3 length: 15 amino acids. The CDR3 nucleotides read TGTGCCAGCAGCCGACGGGGGGCATTGTACAATGAGCAGTTCTTC. It codes for CASSRRGALYNEQFF.

The V gene is TRBV19, the J gene TRBJ2-1; perhaps TRBD2 as D (6 bases). Trimming stripped 8 bases from V and 4 bases from J, with 6 bases between. The V gene's germline CDR1 is LNHDA and CDR2 SQIVND (reference sequence). The CDR3 is 11 amino acids. CDR3 in DNA: TGTGCCAGTGGAGGGTACAATGAGCAGTTCTTC. This codes for CASGGYNEQFF.

CDR3 DNA sequence: TGTGCCAGCAGCGGTCAGGGATGGGGAAACACCATATATTTT. Translation gives CASSGQGWGNTIYF. The J gene is TRBJ1-3, the V gene TRBV9, with D possibly TRBD1 on 5 matching bases. There are 14 residues in the CDR3. Germline V lookup: CDR1 SGDLS, CDR2 YYNGEE. V lost 3 bases to trimming and J lost 4 bases, with 11 bases between them. The full variable domain, with the rest looked up from reference TRBV9 and TRBJ1-3, is DSGVTQTPKHLITATGQRVTLRCSPRSGDLSVYWYQQSLDQGLQFLIQYYNGEERAKGNILERFSAQQFPDLHSELNLSSLELGDSALYFCASSGQGWGNTIYFGEGSWLTVV.